This T cell receptor beta chain stems from a study of blood T cell repertoires in COVID-19. About the research overall: From T cells, B-cell-depleted T cells, or PBMCs came the material, which was cDNA or gDNA.

Germline trimming cut 4 bases from V and 3 bases from J; bases unmatched to any gene: 6. Germline V gives CDR1 SEHNR, CDR2 FQNEAQ (reference sequence). CDR3 length: 18 amino acids. Exposed volunteers were people who met a COVID-19 case within 2 weeks before study entry. Method: immunoSEQ multiplex PCR; TCRdb's copy keeps in-frame clones and lacks some. In the table there are a few hundred thousand clones, 90% to 95% of which are singletons. The count of this clone is one. V gene TRBV7-9 combines with J gene TRBJ2-2, with 15 bases matching TRBD2. The receptor's source is a middle-aged woman who had been exposed to COVID-19. Sequenced input: PBMCs or T cells enriched from blood (not recorded which). The CDR3 DNA sequence: TGTGCCAGCAGCTCTCGGACTAGCGGGGGGGTCGACACCGGGGAGCTGTTTTTT. This codes for CASSSRTSGGVDTGELFF.